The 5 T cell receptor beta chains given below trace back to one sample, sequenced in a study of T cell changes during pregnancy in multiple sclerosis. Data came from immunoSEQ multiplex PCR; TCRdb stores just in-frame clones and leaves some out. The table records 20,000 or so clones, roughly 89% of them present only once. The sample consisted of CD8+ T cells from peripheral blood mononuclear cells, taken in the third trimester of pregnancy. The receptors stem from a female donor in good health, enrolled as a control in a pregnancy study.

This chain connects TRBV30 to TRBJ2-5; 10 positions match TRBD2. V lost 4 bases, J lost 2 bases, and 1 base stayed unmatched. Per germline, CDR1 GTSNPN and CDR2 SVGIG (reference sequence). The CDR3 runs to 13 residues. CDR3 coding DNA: TGTGCCTGGACTAGCGGGGGTCAAGAGACCCAGTACTTC. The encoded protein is CAWTSGGQETQYF.

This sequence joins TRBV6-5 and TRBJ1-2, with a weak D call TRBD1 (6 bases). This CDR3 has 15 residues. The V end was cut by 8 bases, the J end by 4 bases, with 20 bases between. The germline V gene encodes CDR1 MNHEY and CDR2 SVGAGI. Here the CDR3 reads CASQRDTIDPYGYTF. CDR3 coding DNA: TGTGCCAGCCAGCGGGACACGATAGACCCCTATGGCTACACCTTC.

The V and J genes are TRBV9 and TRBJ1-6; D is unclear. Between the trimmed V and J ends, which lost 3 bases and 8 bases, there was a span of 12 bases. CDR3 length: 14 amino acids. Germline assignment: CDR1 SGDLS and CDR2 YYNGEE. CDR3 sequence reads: CASSARPQDSPLHF. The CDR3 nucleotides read TGTGCCAGCAGCGCGCGTCCCCAGGATTCACCCCTCCACTTT.

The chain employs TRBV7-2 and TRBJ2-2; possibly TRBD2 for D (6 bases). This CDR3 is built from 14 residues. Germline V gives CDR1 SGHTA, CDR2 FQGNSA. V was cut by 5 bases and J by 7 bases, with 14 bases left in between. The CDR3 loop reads CASSLNGGVGELFF. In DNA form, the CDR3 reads TGTGCCAGCAGCCTGAACGGGGGTGTCGGGGAGCTGTTTTTT.

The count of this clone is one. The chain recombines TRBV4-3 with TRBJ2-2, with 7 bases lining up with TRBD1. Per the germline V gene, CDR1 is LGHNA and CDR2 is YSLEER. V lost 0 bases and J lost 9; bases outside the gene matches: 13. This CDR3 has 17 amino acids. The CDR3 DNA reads TGCGCCAGCAGCCAAGACAGGGACAGTAGTCTCGTCCGGGAGCTGTTTTTT. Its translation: CASSQDRDSSLVRELFF.